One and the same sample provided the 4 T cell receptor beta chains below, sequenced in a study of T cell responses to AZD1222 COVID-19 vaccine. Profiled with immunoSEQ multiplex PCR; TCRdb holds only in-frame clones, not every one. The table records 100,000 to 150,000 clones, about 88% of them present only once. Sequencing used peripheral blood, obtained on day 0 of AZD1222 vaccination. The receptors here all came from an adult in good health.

CDR3 region: CASSPNSGLAFF. The CDR3 coding sequence is TGTGCCAGCAGCCCTAATAGCGGGCTAGCTTTCTTT. V and J are TRBV9 and TRBJ1-1, with D uncertain. CDR1 and CDR2 from the germline V gene are SGDLS and YYNGEE. V was trimmed by 4 bases and J by 10 bases, leaving 14 bases between them. This CDR3 contains 12 residues.

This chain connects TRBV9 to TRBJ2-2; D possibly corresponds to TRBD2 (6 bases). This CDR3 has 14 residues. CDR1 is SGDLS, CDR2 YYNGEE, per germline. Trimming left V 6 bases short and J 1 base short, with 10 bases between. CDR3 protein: CASNEAGNTGELFF. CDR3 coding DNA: TGTGCCAGCAATGAAGCGGGGAACACCGGGGAGCTGTTTTTT.

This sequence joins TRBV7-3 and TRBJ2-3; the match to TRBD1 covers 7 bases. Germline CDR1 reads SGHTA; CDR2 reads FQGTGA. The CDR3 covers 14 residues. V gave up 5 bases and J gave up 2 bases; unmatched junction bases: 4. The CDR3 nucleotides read TGTGCCAGCAGCCCAGGGGGACCCACAGATACGCAGTATTTT. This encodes CASSPGGPTDTQYF.

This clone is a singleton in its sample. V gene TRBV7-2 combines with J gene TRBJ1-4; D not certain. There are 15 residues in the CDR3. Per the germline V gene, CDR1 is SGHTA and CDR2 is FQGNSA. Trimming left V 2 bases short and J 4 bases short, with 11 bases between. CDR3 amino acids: CASSLRGPSNEKLFF. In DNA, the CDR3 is TGTGCCAGCAGCTTACGCGGCCCGAGTAATGAAAAACTGTTTTTT.